These T cell receptor beta chains were read from a single sample in a study of beta chain features in type 1 diabetes. The protocol was immunoSEQ multiplex PCR, while the TCRdb copy is restricted to in-frame clones and leaves out a portion. This table holds roughly 220,000 clones, approximately 16% found once. The sample consisted of naive CD4+ T cells from blood. The receptor source for this set is a young man with type 1 diabetes. CDR3s include the opening cysteine and the closing phenylalanine or tryptophan. Each record gives: CDR3 DNA, CDR3 protein, V gene, D gene, clone size, J gene. The D gene is left open where the match is weak. For some rows the clone size is stated as once, few or many, or as a class when expanded; others skip it.

cdr3_nt: TGCGCCAGCAGCTTGGGGGAGGTCCAAGAGACCCAGTACTTC
cdr3_aa: CASSLGEVQETQYF
v_call: TRBV5-1
d_call: .
clone_size: .
j_call: TRBJ2-5

cdr3_nt: TGTGCCAGCAGCTTGGGACTAGCGGAGCAAGAGACCCAGTACTTC
cdr3_aa: CASSLGLAEQETQYF
v_call: TRBV7-3
d_call: TRBD2
clone_size: few
j_call: TRBJ2-5

cdr3_nt: TGTGCCAGTGGGTCCTGGACCCCCCGCACAGATACGCAGTATTTT
cdr3_aa: CASGSWTPRTDTQYF
v_call: TRBV27
d_call: .
clone_size: few
j_call: TRBJ2-3

cdr3_nt: TGTGCCAGTGGAGAGACCCAGTACTTC
cdr3_aa: CASGETQYF
v_call: TRBV6-6
d_call: .
clone_size: few
j_call: TRBJ2-5

cdr3_nt: TGTGCCTGGAGTAGGGGACCCGGCGAGCAGTTCTTC
cdr3_aa: CAWSRGPGEQFF
v_call: TRBV30
d_call: .
clone_size: few
j_call: TRBJ2-1

cdr3_nt: TGTGCCAGCAGCCCCCAGCGGGAGGGGACCAAAAACATTCAGTACTTC
cdr3_aa: CASSPQREGTKNIQYF
v_call: TRBV7-2
d_call: TRBD2
clone_size: .
j_call: TRBJ2-4

cdr3_nt: TGTGCCTGGAGCGCCGGGACAGGGAGCCTCAAAAACATTCAGTACTTC
cdr3_aa: CAWSAGTGSLKNIQYF
v_call: TRBV30
d_call: TRBD1
clone_size: .
j_call: TRBJ2-4

cdr3_nt: TGTGCCACCAGCAGAGCAGGGGGTGAGACCCAGTACTTC
cdr3_aa: CATSRAGGETQYF
v_call: TRBV15
d_call: TRBD1
clone_size: .
j_call: TRBJ2-5

cdr3_nt: TGTGCCACCAGCCTAGTAACCGGTCTCTCCTACGAGCAGTACTTC
cdr3_aa: CATSLVTGLSYEQYF
v_call: TRBV15
d_call: .
clone_size: .
j_call: TRBJ2-7

cdr3_nt: TGTGCCAGCAGCCACGGGACACTTCTTAATGAGCAGTTCTTC
cdr3_aa: CASSHGTLLNEQFF
v_call: TRBV11-1
d_call: .
clone_size: .
j_call: TRBJ2-1

cdr3_nt: TGTGCCTGGAGCGCCTCCGGGAACTACGAGCAGTACTTC
cdr3_aa: CAWSASGNYEQYF
v_call: TRBV30
d_call: .
clone_size: few
j_call: TRBJ2-7

cdr3_nt: TGTGCCACCAGCAGAGATCTAATCGGTGGCGAAGAGCAGTACTTC
cdr3_aa: CATSRDLIGGEEQYF
v_call: TRBV15
d_call: .
clone_size: .
j_call: TRBJ2-7

cdr3_nt: TGTGCCAGCAGCTTGGGTCGGGATAACTATGGCTACACCTTC
cdr3_aa: CASSLGRDNYGYTF
v_call: TRBV5-6
d_call: .
clone_size: .
j_call: TRBJ1-2

cdr3_nt: TGTGCCAGCAGGATTCTAGACCACTACAATGAGCAGTTCTTC
cdr3_aa: CASRILDHYNEQFF
v_call: TRBV28
d_call: .
clone_size: .
j_call: TRBJ2-1

cdr3_nt: TGTGCCAGCACCCGAAATGGCCTGGGCCAGTCCATTCAGTACTTC
cdr3_aa: CASTRNGLGQSIQYF
v_call: TRBV7-2
d_call: .
clone_size: .
j_call: TRBJ2-4

cdr3_nt: TGTGCCAGCAGTTCCTGGAGGGCCCACACCAACGGTGAGCAGTTCTTC
cdr3_aa: CASSSWRAHTNGEQFF
v_call: TRBV6-5
d_call: .
clone_size: .
j_call: TRBJ2-1

cdr3_nt: TGTGCCAGTAGTGCAAGGCTCGGGACGTCCGAGACCCAGTACTTC
cdr3_aa: CASSARLGTSETQYF
v_call: TRBV19
d_call: .
clone_size: few
j_call: TRBJ2-5

cdr3_nt: TGTGCCAGCACCATCCCGGGACCTGAAGCTTTCTTT
cdr3_aa: CASTIPGPEAFF
v_call: TRBV2
d_call: .
clone_size: few
j_call: TRBJ1-1

cdr3_nt: TGTGCCAGCAGCGTAGCTCAGGGGGTGGAGCAGTACTTC
cdr3_aa: CASSVAQGVEQYF
v_call: TRBV9
d_call: TRBD1
clone_size: .
j_call: TRBJ2-7

cdr3_nt: TGTGCCAGCAGCCCTGACAGACCAAACATTCAGTACTTC
cdr3_aa: CASSPDRPNIQYF
v_call: TRBV6-1
d_call: .
clone_size: .
j_call: TRBJ2-4

cdr3_nt: TGTGCCAGCAGCTTGCCCGGGAACTATGGCTACACCTTC
cdr3_aa: CASSLPGNYGYTF
v_call: TRBV5-4
d_call: .
clone_size: .
j_call: TRBJ1-2

cdr3_nt: TGCAGCGTTGAGGGAGGGAGGGATCAAAAGTACAATGAGCAGTTCTTC
cdr3_aa: CSVEGGRDQKYNEQFF
v_call: TRBV29-1
d_call: TRBD2
clone_size: .
j_call: TRBJ2-1

cdr3_nt: TGCAGCGTTGACGTCTCCTACGAGCAGTACTTC
cdr3_aa: CSVDVSYEQYF
v_call: TRBV29-1
d_call: .
clone_size: few
j_call: TRBJ2-7

cdr3_nt: TGTGCCAGCAGTCCCCCGGGACTAGCTATCGTCAATGAGCAGTTCTTC
cdr3_aa: CASSPPGLAIVNEQFF
v_call: TRBV2
d_call: TRBD2
clone_size: few
j_call: TRBJ2-1

cdr3_nt: TGTGCCTGGAGCCCCCCAGGTGTCTGGGGATCCCATGAGCAGTTCTTC
cdr3_aa: CAWSPPGVWGSHEQFF
v_call: TRBV30
d_call: .
clone_size: few
j_call: TRBJ2-1